This TCR beta chain was documented in a study of glioma-infiltrating T cells. Whole-study context: Presurgical dexamethasone in glioma patients lasted six or fewer days.

Overall study findings and caveats: Gliomas, especially low-grade, showed above-expected tissue-blood divergence; non-neoplastic patients showed below. Tissue and blood shared very few CDR3 sequences.

Notes on this clonotype: Antigen unknown.

Amplification of TCR alpha and beta CDR3 regions from RNA used iRepertoire nested multiplex PCR. One entry per CDR3 protein results from TCRdb running MiXCR on the multiplex PCR reads. This sample has a few hundred thousand distinct CDR3 sequences, with roughly two fifths found just once. J was trimmed by 5 bases and V by 4 bases; bases with no gene match: 7. Germline values: CDR1 SEHNR, CDR2 FQNEAQ (reference sequence). The CDR3 runs 15 residues. J is TRBJ2-7 and V is TRBV7-9; TRBD1 agrees at 11 bases. The origin of this receptor is a human donor with low-grade glioma or glioblastoma, undergoing nonglioma brain surgery, or in good health (not recorded which). The specimen was glioma tissue, nonneoplastic brain tissue, or PBMCs (not recorded which). CDR3 DNA sequence: TGTGCCAGCAGCTCGCCGGGACAGGGGGTTCACGAGCAGTACTTC. It is translated as CASSSPGQGVHEQYF.